The following is a T cell receptor (beta chain) sequence with its context. Researchers ran the PCR with 60 Vbeta and 13 Jbeta primers. Clones were sequenced by immunoSEQ multiplex PCR, and TCRdb holds only the in-frame ones, with some missing. This sample yields 100,000 or so clones, of which 69% are seen a single time; 3.2% belongs to the top ten. The sample comes from a study of cytomegalovirus exposure and HLA in healthy donors. The CDR3 is 15 residues long. CDR1 is KGHSH and CDR2 is LQKENI in the germline V gene. The source of this sequence is a man aged 30 to 39 in good health and CMV-seronegative. Sequencing was done on a sample of PBMCs. This chain links TRBV18 with TRBJ2-5; D is possibly TRBD2 (5 bases). The DNA matches TRBJ2-7 better at its end, which makes the J call doubtful. The CDR3 reads CASSPVVGSSYEQYF. The DNA of the CDR3 is TGTGCCAGCTCACCCGTCGTAGGGAGTAGCTACGAGCAGTACTTC.